A selection of T cell receptor beta chains follows, all from one sample in a study of blood T cells in healthy people across ages. TCRdb re-called the 5' RACE reads with MiXCR, one entry per CDR3 protein. The sample shows about 780,000 distinct CDR3 sequences, more than 35% of them seen only once. The source material was blood. These receptors came from a man aged 80 or over in good health. Both conserved end residues are trimmed from each CDR3. The size of a clone is reported for some rows only, either as once, few or many, or as a class for expanded clones.

CDR3 | J | size | V
ASSPQFGLRETQY | TRBJ2-5 | - | TRBV11-3
ASSPQTGGVSGANVLT | TRBJ2-6 | many | TRBV7-9
ASSRGTSGTNEQF | TRBJ2-1 | - | TRBV4-3
ASSSSSSNEQF | TRBJ2-1 | few | TRBV7-3
ASSEDNFSSYNEQF | TRBJ2-1 | - | TRBV5-1
ASSTGTGVGEQF | TRBJ2-1 | few | TRBV6-5
ASSAAGGYYNEQY | TRBJ2-5 | - | TRBV9
ASSPQGQANSPLH | TRBJ1-6 | - | TRBV7-3
ASSSPVGDGKLF | TRBJ1-4 | - | TRBV19
ASSVSGREQY | TRBJ2-7 | once | TRBV18
ASSPEVGNTQY | TRBJ2-3 | - | TRBV6-5
ASSLLAGANYNEQF | TRBJ2-1 | - | TRBV5-1
AWGVGGGTDTQY | TRBJ2-3 | - | TRBV30
SASDGTRYNQPQH | TRBJ1-5 | many | TRBV20-1
ASSLEAGRDTQY | TRBJ2-3 | many | TRBV12-3/TRBV12-4
ASSQDKGKDQPQH | TRBJ1-5 | - | TRBV4-2
ASSKQTDVDIQY | TRBJ2-4 | - | TRBV19
ASTPDRGSGQPQH | TRBJ1-5 | - | TRBV6-1